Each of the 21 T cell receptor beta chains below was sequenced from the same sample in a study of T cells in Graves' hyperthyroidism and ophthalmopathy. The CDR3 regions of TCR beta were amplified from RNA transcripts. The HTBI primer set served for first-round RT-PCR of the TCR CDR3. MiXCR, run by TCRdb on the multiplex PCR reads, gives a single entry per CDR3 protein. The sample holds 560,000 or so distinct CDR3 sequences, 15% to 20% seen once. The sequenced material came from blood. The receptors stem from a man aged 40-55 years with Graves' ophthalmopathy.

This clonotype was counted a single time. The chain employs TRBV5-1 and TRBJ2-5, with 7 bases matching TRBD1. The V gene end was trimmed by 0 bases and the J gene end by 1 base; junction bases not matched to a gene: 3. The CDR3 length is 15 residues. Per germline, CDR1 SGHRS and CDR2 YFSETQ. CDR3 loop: CASSLVRDSQETQYF. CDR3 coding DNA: TGCGCCAGCAGCTTGGTGAGGGACAGCCAAGAGACCCAGTACTTC.

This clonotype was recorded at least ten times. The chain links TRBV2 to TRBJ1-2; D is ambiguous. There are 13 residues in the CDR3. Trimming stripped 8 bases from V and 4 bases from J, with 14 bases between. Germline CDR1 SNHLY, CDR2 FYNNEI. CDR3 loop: CASATAGGYGYTF. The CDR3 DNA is TGTGCCAGCGCCACGGCCGGAGGCTATGGCTACACCTTC.

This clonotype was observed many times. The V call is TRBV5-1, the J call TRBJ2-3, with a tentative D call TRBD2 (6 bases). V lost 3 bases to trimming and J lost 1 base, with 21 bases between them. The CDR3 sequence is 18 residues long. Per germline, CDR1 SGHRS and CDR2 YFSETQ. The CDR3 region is CASSSLGTFHAGTDTQYF. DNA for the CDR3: TGCGCCAGCAGCTCGCTAGGGACTTTCCACGCCGGCACAGATACGCAGTATTTT.

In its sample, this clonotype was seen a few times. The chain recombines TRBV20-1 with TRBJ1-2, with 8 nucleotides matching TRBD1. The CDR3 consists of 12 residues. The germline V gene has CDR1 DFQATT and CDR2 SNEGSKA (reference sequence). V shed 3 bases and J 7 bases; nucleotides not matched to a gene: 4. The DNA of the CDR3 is TGCAGTGCTAGGGAGACAGGGGCTGGCTACACCTTC. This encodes CSARETGAGYTF.

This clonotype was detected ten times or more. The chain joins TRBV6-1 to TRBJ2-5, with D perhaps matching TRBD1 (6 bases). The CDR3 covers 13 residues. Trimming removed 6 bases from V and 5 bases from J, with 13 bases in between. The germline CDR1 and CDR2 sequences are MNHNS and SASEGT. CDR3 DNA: TGTGCCAGCAGGGCGAGACAGGCGGAGACCCAGTACTTC. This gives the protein CASRARQAETQYF.

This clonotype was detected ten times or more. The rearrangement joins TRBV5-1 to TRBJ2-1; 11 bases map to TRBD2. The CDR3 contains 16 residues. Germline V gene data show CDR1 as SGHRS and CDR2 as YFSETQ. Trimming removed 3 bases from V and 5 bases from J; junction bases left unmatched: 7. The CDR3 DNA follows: TGCGCCAGCAGCTCCGGGACTAGCGGAAAGCACAATGAGCAGTTCTTC. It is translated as CASSSGTSGKHNEQFF. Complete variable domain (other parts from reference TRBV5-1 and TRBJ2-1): KAGVTQTPRYLIKTRGQQVTLSCSPISGHRSVSWYQQTPGQGLQFLFEYFSETQRNKGNFPGRFSGRQFSNSRSEMNVSTLELGDSALYLCASSSGTSGKHNEQFFGPGTRLTVL.

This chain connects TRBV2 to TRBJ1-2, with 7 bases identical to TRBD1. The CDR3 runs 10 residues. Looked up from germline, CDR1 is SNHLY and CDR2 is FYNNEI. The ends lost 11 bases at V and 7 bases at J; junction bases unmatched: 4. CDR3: CAPRGGGYTF. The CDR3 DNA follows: TGTGCCCCCAGGGGGGGTGGCTACACCTTC.

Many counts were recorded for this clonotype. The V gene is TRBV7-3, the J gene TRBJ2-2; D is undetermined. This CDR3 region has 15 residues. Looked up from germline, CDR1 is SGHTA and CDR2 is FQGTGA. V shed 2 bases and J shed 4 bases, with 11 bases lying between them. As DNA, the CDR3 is TGTGCCAGCAGCTTAGACCGAAGGACCACCGGGGAGCTGTTTTTT. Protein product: CASSLDRRTTGELFF.

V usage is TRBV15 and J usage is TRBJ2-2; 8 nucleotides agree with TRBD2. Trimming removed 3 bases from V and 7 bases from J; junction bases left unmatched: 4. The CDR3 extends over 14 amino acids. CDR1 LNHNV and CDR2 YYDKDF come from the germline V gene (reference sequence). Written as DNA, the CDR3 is TGTGCCACCAGCAGCGGGGGGGCCCACGGGGAGCTGTTTTTT. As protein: CATSSGGAHGELFF.

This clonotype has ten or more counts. Here the CDR3 DNA reads TGCAGTGCTCTCCTAGCGGGAGTGAGAGTTTACAATGAGCAGTTCTTC. It codes for CSALLAGVRVYNEQFF. The chain is built from TRBV20-1 and TRBJ2-1; 10 bases are shared with TRBD2. With 5 bases clipped from V and 4 bases from J, the junction kept 11 bases outside the gene matches. The CDR3 totals 16 residues. Germline lookup yields CDR1 DFQATT and CDR2 SNEGSKA (reference sequence).

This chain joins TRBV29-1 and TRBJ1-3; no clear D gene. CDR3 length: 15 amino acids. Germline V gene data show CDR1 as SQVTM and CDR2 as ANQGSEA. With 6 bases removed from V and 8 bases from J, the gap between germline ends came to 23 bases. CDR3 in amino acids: CSVGVDQSSADTIYF. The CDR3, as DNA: TGCAGCGTCGGGGTAGACCAGAGTTCAGCGGACACCATATATTTT.

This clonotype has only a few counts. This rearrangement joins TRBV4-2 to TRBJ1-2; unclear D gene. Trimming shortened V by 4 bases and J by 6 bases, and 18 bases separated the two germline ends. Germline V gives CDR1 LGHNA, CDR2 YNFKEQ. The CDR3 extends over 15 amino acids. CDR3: CASSPQGEQVDGYTF. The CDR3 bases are TGTGCCAGCAGCCCCCAAGGCGAGCAGGTTGATGGCTACACCTTC.

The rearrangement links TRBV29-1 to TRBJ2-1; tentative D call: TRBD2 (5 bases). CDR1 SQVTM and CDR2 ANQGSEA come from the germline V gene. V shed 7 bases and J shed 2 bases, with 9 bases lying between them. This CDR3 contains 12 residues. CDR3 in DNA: TGCAGCGCGGAGGACGCCTACAATGAGCAGTTCTTC. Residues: CSAEDAYNEQFF.

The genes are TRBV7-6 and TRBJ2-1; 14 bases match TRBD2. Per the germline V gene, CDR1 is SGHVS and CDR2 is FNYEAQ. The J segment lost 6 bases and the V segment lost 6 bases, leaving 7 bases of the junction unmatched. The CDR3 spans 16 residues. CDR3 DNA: TGTGCCAGCAGGGGGACTAGCGGGAGATTTGTCAATGAGCAGTTCTTC. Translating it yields CASRGTSGRFVNEQFF.

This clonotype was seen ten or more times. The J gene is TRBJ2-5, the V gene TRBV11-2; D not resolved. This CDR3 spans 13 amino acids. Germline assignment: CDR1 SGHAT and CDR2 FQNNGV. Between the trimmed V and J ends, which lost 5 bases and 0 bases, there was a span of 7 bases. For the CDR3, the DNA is TGTGCCAGCAGCCCAACGAACCAAGAGACCCAGTACTTC. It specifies CASSPTNQETQYF.

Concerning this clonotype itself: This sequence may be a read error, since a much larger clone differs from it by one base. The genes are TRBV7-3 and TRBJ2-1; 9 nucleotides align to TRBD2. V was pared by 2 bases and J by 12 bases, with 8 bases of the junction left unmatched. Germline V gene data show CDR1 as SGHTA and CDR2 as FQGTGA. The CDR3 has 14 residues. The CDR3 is CASSLAGGRDAQFF. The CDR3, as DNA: TGTGCCAGCAGCTTAGCGGGGGGGCGGGATGCGCAGTTCTTC.

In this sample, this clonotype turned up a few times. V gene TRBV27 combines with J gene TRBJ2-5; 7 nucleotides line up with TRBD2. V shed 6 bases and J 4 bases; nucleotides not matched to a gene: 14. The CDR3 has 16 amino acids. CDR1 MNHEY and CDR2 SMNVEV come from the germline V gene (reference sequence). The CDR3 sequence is CASSPGGGWVRETQYF. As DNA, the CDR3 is TGTGCCAGCAGCCCCGGGGGAGGGTGGGTCAGAGAGACCCAGTACTTC.

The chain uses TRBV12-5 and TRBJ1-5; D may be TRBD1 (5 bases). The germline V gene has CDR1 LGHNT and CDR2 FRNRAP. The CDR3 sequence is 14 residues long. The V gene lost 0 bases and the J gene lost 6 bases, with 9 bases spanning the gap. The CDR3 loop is CASGLVFGAQPQHF. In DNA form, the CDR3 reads TGTGCTAGTGGTTTGGTATTTGGGGCTCAGCCCCAGCATTTT.

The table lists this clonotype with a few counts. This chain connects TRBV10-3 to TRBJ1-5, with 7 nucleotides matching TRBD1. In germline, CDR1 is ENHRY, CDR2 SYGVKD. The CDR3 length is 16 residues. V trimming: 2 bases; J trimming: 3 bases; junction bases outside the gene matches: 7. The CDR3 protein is CAISEVPGTDNQPQHF. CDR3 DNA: TGTGCCATCAGTGAGGTCCCCGGGACAGACAATCAGCCCCAGCATTTT.

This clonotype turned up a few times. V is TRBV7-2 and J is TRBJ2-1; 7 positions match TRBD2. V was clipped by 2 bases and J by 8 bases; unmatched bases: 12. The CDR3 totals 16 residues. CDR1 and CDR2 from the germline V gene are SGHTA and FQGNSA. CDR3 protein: CASSLQSGILSHEQFF. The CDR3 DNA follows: TGTGCCAGCAGCTTACAAAGCGGGATTCTTTCACATGAGCAGTTCTTC.

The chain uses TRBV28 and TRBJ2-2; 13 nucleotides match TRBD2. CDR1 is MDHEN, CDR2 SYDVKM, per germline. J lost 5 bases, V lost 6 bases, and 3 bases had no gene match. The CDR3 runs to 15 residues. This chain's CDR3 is CASSRTSGSTGELFF. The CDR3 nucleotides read TGTGCCAGCAGCCGGACTAGCGGGAGTACCGGGGAGCTGTTTTTT.